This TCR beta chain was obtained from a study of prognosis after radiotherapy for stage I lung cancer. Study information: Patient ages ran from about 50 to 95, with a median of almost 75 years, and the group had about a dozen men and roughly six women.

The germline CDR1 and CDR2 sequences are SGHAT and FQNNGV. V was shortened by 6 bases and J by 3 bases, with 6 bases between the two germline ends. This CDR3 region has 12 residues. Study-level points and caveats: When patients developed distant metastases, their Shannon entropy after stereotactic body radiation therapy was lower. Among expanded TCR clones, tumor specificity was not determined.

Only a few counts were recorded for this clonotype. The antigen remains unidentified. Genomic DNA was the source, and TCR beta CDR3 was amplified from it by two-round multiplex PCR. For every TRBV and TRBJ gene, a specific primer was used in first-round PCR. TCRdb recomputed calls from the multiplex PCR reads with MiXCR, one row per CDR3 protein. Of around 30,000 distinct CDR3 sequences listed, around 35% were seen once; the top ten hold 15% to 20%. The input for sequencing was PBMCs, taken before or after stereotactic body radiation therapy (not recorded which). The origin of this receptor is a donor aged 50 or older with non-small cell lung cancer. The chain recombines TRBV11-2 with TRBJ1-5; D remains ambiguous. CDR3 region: CASSPVNQPQHF. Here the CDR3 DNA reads TGTGCCAGCAGTCCAGTCAATCAGCCCCAGCATTTT.